These T cell receptor beta chains were read from a single sample in a study of cytomegalovirus exposure and HLA in healthy donors. Assay used: immunoSEQ multiplex PCR; TCRdb lists only in-frame clones, some missing. The table records around 92,000 clones, 65% to 75% of them present only once. Sequences were obtained from PBMCs. The receptor source for this set is a woman aged 65 to 85 in good health and CMV-seropositive. Both conserved end residues are part of each CDR3. Each record gives: J gene, D gene, clone size, V gene, CDR3 protein, CDR3 DNA. A D gene is named only where the DNA matches it firmly. Clone sizes are given selectively: once, few, many, or a class where the clone is expanded.

j_call: TRBJ1-5
d_call: -
clone_size: -
v_call: TRBV29-1
cdr3_aa: CSVGNRDDQPQHF
cdr3_nt: TGCAGCGTGGGAAACAGGGACGATCAGCCCCAGCATTTT

j_call: TRBJ2-7
d_call: TRBD2
clone_size: -
v_call: TRBV11-3
cdr3_aa: CASSDREVHTEQYF
cdr3_nt: TGTGCCAGCAGCGATCGGGAGGTCCATACCGAGCAGTACTTC

j_call: TRBJ1-1
d_call: TRBD1
clone_size: -
v_call: TRBV19
cdr3_aa: CASSNRGVSGDTEAFF
cdr3_nt: TGTGCCAGTTCAAACAGGGGTGTGAGTGGAGACACTGAAGCTTTCTTT

j_call: TRBJ2-5
d_call: TRBD2
clone_size: few
v_call: TRBV7-3
cdr3_aa: CASSLGPGGSRETQYF
cdr3_nt: TGTGCCAGCAGCTTAGGACCCGGGGGGTCGAGGGAGACCCAGTACTTC

j_call: TRBJ2-2
d_call: TRBD1
clone_size: few
v_call: TRBV28
cdr3_aa: CASSGTGGAAGELFF
cdr3_nt: TGTGCCAGCAGTGGGACAGGGGGCGCGGCCGGGGAGCTGTTTTTT

j_call: TRBJ2-3
d_call: -
clone_size: -
v_call: TRBV7-8
cdr3_aa: CASSPPQGASTDTQYF
cdr3_nt: TGTGCCAGCAGTCCACCACAGGGAGCTAGCACAGATACGCAGTATTTT

j_call: TRBJ2-1
d_call: -
clone_size: few
v_call: TRBV5-1
cdr3_aa: CASSLAAGVNYNEQFF
cdr3_nt: TGCGCCAGCAGCTTGGCTGCAGGGGTTAACTACAATGAGCAGTTCTTC

j_call: TRBJ1-3
d_call: TRBD1
clone_size: -
v_call: TRBV30
cdr3_aa: CAWDRDSGNTIYF
cdr3_nt: TGTGCCTGGGACAGGGACTCTGGAAACACCATATATTTT

j_call: TRBJ2-7
d_call: -
clone_size: -
v_call: TRBV27
cdr3_aa: CASSLTGNKYEQYF
cdr3_nt: TGTGCCAGCAGTTTAACAGGGAACAAGTACGAGCAGTACTTC

j_call: TRBJ2-5
d_call: TRBD2
clone_size: -
v_call: TRBV27
cdr3_aa: CASKGASGRWETQYF
cdr3_nt: TGTGCCAGCAAGGGGGCTAGCGGGAGGTGGGAGACCCAGTACTTC

j_call: TRBJ2-1
d_call: -
clone_size: -
v_call: TRBV5-1
cdr3_aa: CASSLQGGGGDEQFF
cdr3_nt: TGCGCCAGCAGCTTACAGGGAGGGGGTGGGGATGAGCAGTTCTTC

j_call: TRBJ2-3
d_call: TRBD2
clone_size: once
v_call: TRBV4-2
cdr3_aa: CASSQISGGTDTQYF
cdr3_nt: TGTGCCAGCAGCCAAATTAGCGGGGGCACAGATACGCAGTATTTT

j_call: TRBJ1-2
d_call: -
clone_size: -
v_call: TRBV6-6
cdr3_aa: CASSSGVGYTF
cdr3_nt: TGTGCCAGCAGTTCGGGGGTTGGCTACACCTTC

j_call: TRBJ1-4
d_call: -
clone_size: -
v_call: TRBV28
cdr3_aa: CASSFLAGWGGTNEKLFF
cdr3_nt: TGTGCCAGCAGTTTCTTGGCAGGGTGGGGAGGGACTAATGAAAAACTGTTTTTT

j_call: TRBJ2-6
d_call: -
clone_size: few
v_call: TRBV10-1
cdr3_aa: CASSEGTGNGANVLTF
cdr3_nt: TGCGCCAGCAGTGAGGGAACCGGGAACGGGGCCAACGTCCTGACTTTC

j_call: TRBJ2-1
d_call: -
clone_size: -
v_call: TRBV5-4
cdr3_aa: CASSPSAVSYNEQFF
cdr3_nt: TGTGCCAGCAGCCCCTCGGCGGTCTCCTACAATGAGCAGTTCTTC

j_call: TRBJ1-2
d_call: -
clone_size: -
v_call: TRBV4-2
cdr3_aa: CASSQDLQGDYGYTF
cdr3_nt: TGTGCCAGCAGCCAAGACCTACAGGGAGACTATGGCTACACCTTC